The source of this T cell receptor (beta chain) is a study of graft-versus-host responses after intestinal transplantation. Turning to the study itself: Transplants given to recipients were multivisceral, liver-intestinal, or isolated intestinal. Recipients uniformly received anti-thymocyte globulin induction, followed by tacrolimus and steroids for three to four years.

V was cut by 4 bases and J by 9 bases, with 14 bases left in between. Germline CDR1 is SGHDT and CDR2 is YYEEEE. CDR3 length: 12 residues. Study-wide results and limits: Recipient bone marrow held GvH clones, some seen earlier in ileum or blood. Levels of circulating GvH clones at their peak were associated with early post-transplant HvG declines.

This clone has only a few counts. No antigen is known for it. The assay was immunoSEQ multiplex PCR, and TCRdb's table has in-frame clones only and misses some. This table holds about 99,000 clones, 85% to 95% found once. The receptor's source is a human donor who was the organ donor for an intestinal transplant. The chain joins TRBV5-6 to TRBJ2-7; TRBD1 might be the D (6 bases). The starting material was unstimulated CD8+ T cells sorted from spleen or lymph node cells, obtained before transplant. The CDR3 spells CASSTGTGRQYF. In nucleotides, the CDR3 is TGTGCCAGCAGCACGGGAACAGGGCGGCAGTACTTC.